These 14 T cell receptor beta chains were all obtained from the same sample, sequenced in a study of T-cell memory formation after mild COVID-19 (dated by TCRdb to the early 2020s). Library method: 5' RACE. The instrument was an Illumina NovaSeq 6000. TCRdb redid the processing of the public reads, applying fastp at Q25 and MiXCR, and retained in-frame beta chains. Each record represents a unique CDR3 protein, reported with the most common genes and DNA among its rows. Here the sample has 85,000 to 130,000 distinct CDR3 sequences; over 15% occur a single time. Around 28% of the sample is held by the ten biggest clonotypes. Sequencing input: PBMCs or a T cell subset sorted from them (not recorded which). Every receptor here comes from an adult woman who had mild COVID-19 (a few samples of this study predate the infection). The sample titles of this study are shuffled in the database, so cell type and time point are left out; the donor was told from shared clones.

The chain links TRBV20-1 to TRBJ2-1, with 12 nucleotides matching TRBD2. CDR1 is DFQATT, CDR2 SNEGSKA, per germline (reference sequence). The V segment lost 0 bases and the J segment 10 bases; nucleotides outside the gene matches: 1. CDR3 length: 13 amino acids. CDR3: CSARDLAGGEQFF. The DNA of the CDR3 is TGCAGTGCTAGAGATCTAGCGGGGGGGGAGCAGTTCTTC.

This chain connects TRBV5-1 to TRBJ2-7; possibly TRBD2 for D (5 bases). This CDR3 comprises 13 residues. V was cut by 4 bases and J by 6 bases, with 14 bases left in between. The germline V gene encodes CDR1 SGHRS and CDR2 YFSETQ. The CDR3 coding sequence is TGCGCCAGCAGCGGAGAGGGTGAATCCGAGCAGTACTTC. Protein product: CASSGEGESEQYF.

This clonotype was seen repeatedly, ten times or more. The CDR3 region is CASSLRGGGYDEQYF. In DNA form, the CDR3 reads TGTGCCAGCAGCTTACGTGGAGGGGGGTACGACGAGCAGTACTTC. The rearrangement uses TRBV7-6 and TRBJ2-7; D may be TRBD1 or TRBD2 (6 bases each). Germline lookup yields CDR1 SGHVS and CDR2 FNYEAQ. The CDR3 totals 15 residues. The V end was cut by 2 bases, the J end by 5 bases, with 16 bases between.

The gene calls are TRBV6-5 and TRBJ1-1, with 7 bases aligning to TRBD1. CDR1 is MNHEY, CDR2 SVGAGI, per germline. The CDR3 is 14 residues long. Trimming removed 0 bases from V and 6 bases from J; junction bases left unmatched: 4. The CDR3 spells CASSYSKGAPEAFF. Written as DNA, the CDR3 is TGTGCCAGCAGTTACTCGAAGGGGGCCCCTGAAGCTTTCTTT.

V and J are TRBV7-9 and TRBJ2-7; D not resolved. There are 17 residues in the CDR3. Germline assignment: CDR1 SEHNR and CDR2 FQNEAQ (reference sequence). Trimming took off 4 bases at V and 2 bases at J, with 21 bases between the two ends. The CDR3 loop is CASSSTLSEVPTYEQYF. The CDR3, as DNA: TGTGCCAGCAGCTCGACTCTTTCAGAAGTTCCTACCTACGAGCAGTACTTC.

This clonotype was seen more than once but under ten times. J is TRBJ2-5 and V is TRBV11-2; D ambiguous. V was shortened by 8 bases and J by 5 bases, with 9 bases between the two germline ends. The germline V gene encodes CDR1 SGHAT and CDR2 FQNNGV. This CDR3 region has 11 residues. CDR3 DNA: TGTGCCAGCTCCTCTACGGAGACCCAGTACTTC. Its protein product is CASSSTETQYF.

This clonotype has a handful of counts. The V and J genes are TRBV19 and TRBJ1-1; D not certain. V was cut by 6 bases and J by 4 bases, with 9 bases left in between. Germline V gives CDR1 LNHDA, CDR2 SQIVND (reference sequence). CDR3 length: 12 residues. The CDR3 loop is CASRVGSTEAFF. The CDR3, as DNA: TGTGCCAGTAGGGTGGGGAGCACTGAAGCTTTCTTT.

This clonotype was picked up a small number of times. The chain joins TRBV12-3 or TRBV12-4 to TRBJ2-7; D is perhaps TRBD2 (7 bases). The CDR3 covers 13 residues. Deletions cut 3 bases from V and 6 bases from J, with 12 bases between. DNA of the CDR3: TGTGCCAGCAGTTTGGGCGGGGGCACCGAGCAGTACTTC. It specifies CASSLGGGTEQYF.

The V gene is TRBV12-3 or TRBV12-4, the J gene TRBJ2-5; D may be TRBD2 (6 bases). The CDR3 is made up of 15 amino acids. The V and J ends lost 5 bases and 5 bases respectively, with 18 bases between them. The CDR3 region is CASSLRGGQLETQYF. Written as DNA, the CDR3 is TGTGCCAGCAGTCTCCGTGGAGGGCAGTTGGAGACCCAGTACTTC.

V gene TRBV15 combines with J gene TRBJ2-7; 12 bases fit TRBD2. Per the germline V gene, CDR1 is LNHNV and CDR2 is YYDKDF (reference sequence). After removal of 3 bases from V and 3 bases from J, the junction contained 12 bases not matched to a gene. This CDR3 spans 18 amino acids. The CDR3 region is CATSRLAGGPDRRYEQYF. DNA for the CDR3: TGTGCCACCAGCAGGCTAGCGGGAGGGCCAGATAGGCGCTACGAGCAGTACTTC.

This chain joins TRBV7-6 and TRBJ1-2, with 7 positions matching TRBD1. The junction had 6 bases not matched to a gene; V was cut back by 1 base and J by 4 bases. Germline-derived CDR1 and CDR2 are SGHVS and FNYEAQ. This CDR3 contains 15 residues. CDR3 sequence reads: CASSLGGGASYGYTF. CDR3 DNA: TGTGCCAGCAGCTTAGGAGGGGGCGCTTCCTATGGCTACACCTTC.

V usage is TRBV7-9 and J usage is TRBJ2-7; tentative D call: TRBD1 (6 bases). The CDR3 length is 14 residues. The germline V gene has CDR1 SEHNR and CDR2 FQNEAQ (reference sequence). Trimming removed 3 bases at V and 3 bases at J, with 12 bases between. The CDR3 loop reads CASSFVGAGYEQYF. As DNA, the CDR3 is TGTGCCAGCAGCTTCGTGGGGGCGGGCTACGAGCAGTACTTC. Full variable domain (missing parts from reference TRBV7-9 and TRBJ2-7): DTGVSQNPRHKITKRGQNVTFRCDPISEHNRLYWYRQTLGQGPEFLTYFQNEAQLEKSRLLSDRFSAERPKGSFSTLEIQRTEQGDSAMYLCASSFVGAGYEQYFGPGTRLTVT.

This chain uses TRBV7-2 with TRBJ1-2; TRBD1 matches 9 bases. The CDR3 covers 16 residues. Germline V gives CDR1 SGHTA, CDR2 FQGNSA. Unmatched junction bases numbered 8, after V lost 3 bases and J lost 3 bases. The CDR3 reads CASSFDRTGDYYGYTF. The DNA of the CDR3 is TGTGCCAGCAGCTTCGATAGGACAGGGGATTACTATGGCTACACCTTC.

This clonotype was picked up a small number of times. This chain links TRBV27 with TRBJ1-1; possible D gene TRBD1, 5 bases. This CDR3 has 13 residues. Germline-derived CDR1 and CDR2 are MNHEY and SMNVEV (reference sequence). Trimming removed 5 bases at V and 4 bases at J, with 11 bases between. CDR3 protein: CASSKQGGTEAFF. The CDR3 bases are TGTGCCAGCAGTAAGCAGGGTGGCACTGAAGCTTTCTTT.